This T cell receptor (beta chain) was retrieved from a study of T cell responses to AZD1222 COVID-19 vaccine. Study-wide points: Nearly half of spike-specific TCRs reportedly target unmutated variant regions.

The CDR3 runs to 13 residues. V lost 6 bases and J 7 bases, leaving 13 bases between the germline ends. Germline lookup yields CDR1 SNHLY and CDR2 FYNNEI. On this clone: The antigen is not known.

The assay was immunoSEQ multiplex PCR, and TCRdb's table has in-frame clones only and misses some. Among some 100,000 clones listed, just over 85% were seen once. The material was peripheral blood, obtained on day 0 of AZD1222 vaccination. The TCR originated in an adult in good health. The chain has TRBV2 and TRBJ1-3; D call uncertain. This CDR3 reads CASSDVGSNTIYF. CDR3 nucleotide sequence: TGTGCCAGCAGCGACGTCGGCTCGAACACCATATATTTT. The full variable domain, with the rest looked up from reference TRBV2 and TRBJ1-3, is EPEVTQTPSHQVTQMGQEVILRCVPISNHLYFYWYRQILGQKVEFLVSFYNNEISEKSEIFDDQFSVERPDGSNFTLKIRSTKLEDSAMYFCASSDVGSNTIYFGEGSWLTVV.